The rows below give T cell receptor beta chains drawn from one sample of a study of graft-versus-host responses after intestinal transplantation. Antigen specificity for these receptors is unknown. The data were produced by immunoSEQ multiplex PCR, yet TCRdb's version contains in-frame clones alone and is incomplete. The profile covers approximately 88,000 clones, with roughly 90% appearing a single time and around 0.1% taken by the ten largest. The sequencing used unstimulated CD4+ T cells sorted from spleen or lymph node cells, collected before intestinal transplant. The receptors shown here come from a human donor who received an intestinal transplant. Each CDR3 is given with its conserved first and last residue. Fields, in order: clone size, J gene, V gene, D gene, CDR3 DNA, CDR3 protein. The D gene is left open where the match is weak. The size field is filled for only some rows; it gives once, few, many or a size class.

>-|TRBJ1-5|TRBV27|TRBD1
TGTGCCAACAGTTCCCGGACAGGGGGCAATCAGCCCCAGCATTTT
CANSSRTGGNQPQHF
>-|TRBJ1-1|TRBV30|-
TGTGCCTGGAGGGGGAGGTCGATGGGAGCTTTCTTT
CAWRGRSMGAFF
>-|TRBJ2-2|TRBV11-2|-
TGTGCCAGCAGCCGAGCCGGGGAGCTGTTTTTT
CASSRAGELFF
>-|TRBJ1-3|TRBV15|-
TGTGCCACCAGCAGAGATCGGGGGTCTGGAAACACCATATATTTT
CATSRDRGSGNTIYF
>-|TRBJ1-2|TRBV5-4|-
TGTGCCAGCAGCAACCTAACTTCAACAGGGAACTATGGCTACACCTTC
CASSNLTSTGNYGYTF
>once|TRBJ1-5|TRBV2|TRBD1
TGTGCCAGCAGTAGGGACAGTAGCAATCAGCCCCAGCATTTT
CASSRDSSNQPQHF
>-|TRBJ1-1|TRBV19|TRBD1
TGTGCCAGTAGTGCACGACAGGGGGACGGTGAAGCTTTCTTT
CASSARQGDGEAFF
>-|TRBJ1-5|TRBV6-6|TRBD1
TGTGCCAGCAGTTCTGGACAGGATCAGCCCCAGCATTTT
CASSSGQDQPQHF
>-|TRBJ1-1|TRBV19|-
TGTGCCAGTAGGCTGACAGGTCGTGAAGCTTTCTTT
CASRLTGREAFF
>-|TRBJ2-3|TRBV10-2|TRBD2
TGCGCCAGCAGGGATACTAGCGGGGGGGCCCCAGATACGCAGTATTTT
CASRDTSGGAPDTQYF
>-|TRBJ2-2|TRBV9|-
TGTGCCAGCAAGACAGGCACCACCGGGGAGCTGTTTTTT
CASKTGTTGELFF
>-|TRBJ2-7|TRBV2|TRBD2
TGTGCCAGCAGCGCCAGGGCGGGGGCCTACGAGCAGTACTTC
CASSARAGAYEQYF
>-|TRBJ2-6|TRBV2|-
TGTGCCAGCAGGGGGAGCTCTGGGGCCAACGTCCTGACTTTC
CASRGSSGANVLTF
>-|TRBJ1-2|TRBV11-2|-
TGTGCCAGCAGCTTTACGGAGGGACCGAACTATGGCTACACCTTC
CASSFTEGPNYGYTF
>-|TRBJ1-3|TRBV7-3|-
TGTGCCAGCAGCCCCCTCCCGGCGGGGGGCGCTGGAAACACCATATATTTT
CASSPLPAGGAGNTIYF
>-|TRBJ1-5|TRBV5-1|TRBD1
TGCGCCAGCAGCTTTTGGGACAGCCTTAATCAGCCCCAGCATTTT
CASSFWDSLNQPQHF
>-|TRBJ1-1|TRBV7-2|TRBD1
TGTGCCAGCAGCCCCGACAGGGTAAGGAACACTGAAGCTTTCTTT
CASSPDRVRNTEAFF
>-|TRBJ2-7|TRBV19|-
TGTGCCAGTAGTACGACATACCCAGCTTCCTACGAGCAGTACTTC
CASSTTYPASYEQYF
>-|TRBJ1-1|TRBV11-2|-
TGTGCCAGCAGCTTATTGGCAAAGAACACTGAAGCTTTCTTT
CASSLLAKNTEAFF
>-|TRBJ2-3|TRBV5-1|TRBD2
TGCGCCAGCAGCTTGAACATCTTCCTAGCGGGGTCAGATACGCAGTATTTT
CASSLNIFLAGSDTQYF
>-|TRBJ2-1|TRBV6-5|-
TGTGCCAGCAGTTACCTAGACAGATACAATGAGCAGTTCTTC
CASSYLDRYNEQFF
>-|TRBJ1-3|TRBV5-6|-
TGTGCCAGCAGCCGAAGAGAAAGGGGGATTGGGGACACCATATATTTT
CASSRRERGIGDTIYF
>-|TRBJ2-5|TRBV10-1|-
TGCGCCAGCAGTGAAAAAGGGGAAGGGGACCAGTACTTC
CASSEKGEGDQYF